A selection of T cell receptor beta chains follows, all from one sample in a study of blood T cell repertoires in COVID-19. TCRdb's copy holds only in-frame clones and misses some; the assay was immunoSEQ multiplex PCR. The table lists 150,000 or so clones, about 80% of them singletons, with approximately 30% in the top ten. The sequencing sample was made of peripheral blood. The source of these receptors is a woman aged 60-75 years with acute or convalescent COVID-19. The CDR3 runs from the conserved cysteine through the conserved F or W.

J gene,V gene,CDR3 protein
TRBJ2-1,TRBV12-3/TRBV12-4,CASASGAYNEQFF
TRBJ2-5,TRBV18,CASSPDRLQETQYF
TRBJ2-6,TRBV13,CASSFYRGSISGANVLTF
TRBJ1-1,TRBV6-5,CASSYGRIMNTEAFF
TRBJ1-6,TRBV6-1,CASSERQVNNSPLHF
TRBJ1-6,TRBV5-1,CASSLDNRANSPLHF
TRBJ1-2,TRBV30,CAWSAGGGSNYGYTF
TRBJ1-6,TRBV6-5,CASSSDRGSSPLHF
TRBJ1-6,TRBV6-6,CASSLQGDSNSPLHF
TRBJ1-2,TRBV12-3/TRBV12-4,CATQRSSNYGYTF